This T cell receptor (beta chain) was found in a study of a mutant IDH1 vaccine in newly diagnosed glioma. Time point defined: week 23, last vaccination. The content of each vaccine dose was 300 ug of mutant IDH1 20-mer peptide, and topical imiquimod accompanied it. Germline CDR1 reads MNHEY; CDR2 reads SVGAGI. V was cut by 0 bases and J by 10 bases, with 13 bases left in between. The length of the CDR3 is 15 residues. General study findings and limits: Vaccination induced immune responses in roughly 93% of patients.

The method was immunoSEQ multiplex PCR; TCRdb's version includes in-frame clones alone and lacks a portion of them. The table includes over 45,000 clones, around 80% detected once. Turning to this clone: Its specificity is unknown.

The specimen was PBMCs, collected from a glioma patient whose treatment included an IDH1 peptide vaccine. The chain has TRBV6-5 and TRBJ1-6; D possibly corresponds to TRBD1 (6 bases). The source is a man aged 40-55 years with glioma. DNA of the CDR3: TGTGCCAGCAGTTACTCTAGGGGGTCGGTGTCACCCCTCCACTTT. This encodes CASSYSRGSVSPLHF.